This note documents a single T cell receptor beta chain sequence. This clone was seen a few times. The specificity of this receptor is unknown. No clone much larger than this one lies a single base away; base qualities are absent. This sample stems from a study of cytomegalovirus exposure and HLA in healthy donors (TCRdb year 2017). For context, the study as a whole: In an earlier analysis of 450 to 750 of the donors, 276 Gb of sequence data and 120 million or so unique TCR beta sequences from 150 million to 200 million T cells were reported. About 300 gigabases of sequencing data and around 90 million unique TCR sequences made up an early release that covered 500 to 650 HLA-typed donors. The genetic ancestry cluster associated with self-reported Caucasian donors included over 80% of the 398 genotyped donors. The study aimed to test whether cataloging public T cell receptors could reveal signatures of past pathogen exposure. Using immunosequencing, the study profiled T cell repertoires from 666 subjects and related those repertoires to cytomegalovirus serostatus. In addition to the first cohort of 666 subjects, a separate validation cohort of approximately 120 different subjects was used. To predict cytomegalovirus infection status, the study brought together high-throughput TCR immunosequencing, statistical association of individual TCRs with disease status, and machine learning. A later analysis re-examined previously published TCR beta repertoires from roughly 650 donors and added high-resolution HLA genotyping to investigate patterns of TCR occurrence. The later analysis used no new phenotypic data to find candidate immune exposures, relying instead on TCR beta sequences and their occurrence across donors. To decide whether each TCR beta V gene segment behaved as functional or pseudogenic, an earlier analysis of some 540 of the donors relied on high-throughput TCR beta sequencing. Alongside the repertoire data, information on donor age, sex, ethnicity and CMV serostatus was compiled. Genome-wide SNP genotypes for about 65% of the roughly 670 donors were used in a later genetic analysis, which treated that subset as a discovery cohort. Every repertoire in the discovery cohort had been generated on one and the same sequencing platform. Class I and class II HLA loci were covered by the typing at four-digit resolution. The number of typed donors differed by locus: about 629-630 for A, B, C, DRB1 and DQB1; 522 for DQA1; approximately 600 for DPA1; and around 470 for DPB1. Roughly 5 DR-DQ haplotypes were treated as single units for association and clustering because of strong linkage in the cohort. Among around 400 genotyped donors of the cohort, an average of approximately 240,000 unique TCR beta nucleotide sequences was sequenced per donor, of which 15% to 20% were non-productive. What the study reported, not specific to this receptor: According to a later analysis, TCR association rates differed among HLA loci, with DRB1 alleles showing the most associated TCRs and HLA-C alleles showing the fewest. The classifier was reported to diagnose cytomegalovirus status with high specificity and sensitivity in both the original and validation cohorts. HLA typing was unavailable for some donors at each locus, so association tests used only the typed subset. Because counts were too low, roughly 16 rarely observed V segments, including chromosome 9 orphons, were excluded from the earlier analysis of fewer than 650 of the donors. In a later analysis, HLA-associated TCR beta chains were found to be more clonally expanded and to have lower generation probabilities than equally common non-associated chains. When HLA alleles, especially DR and DQ, strongly co-occurred, attributing TCR associations to individual alleles was difficult. Correlated functional status among segregating V segments might reflect linkage disequilibrium, but an unknown experimental factor could not be ruled out. The only immune exposure information available for the cohort was CMV serostatus. Specific HLA alleles were associated with over 15,000 TCR beta sequences at a false discovery rate of 0.05 in a later analysis. A cluster of highly shared sequence variants was judged likely to represent a technical artifact of the sequencing pipeline. In an earlier analysis of some 640 of the donors, most TCR beta V segments were observed in productive rearrangements about 87% or about 30% of the time, broadly matching IMGT annotations. In vitro tests confirmed that a few of the cytomegalovirus-associated TCR beta chains recognize cytomegalovirus antigens. The 87-base-pair reads could not distinguish some IMGT-functional V segments, including TRBV6-2 and TRBV6-3, so those segments were excluded. Most TCR sequences were observed very rarely across donors, whereas some public TCRs were present in many individuals. A later genetic analysis associated a missense DCLRE1C variant with V-gene and J-gene trimming of TCR beta chains, and an independent cohort replicated the association. Most CMV-associated TCR beta chains appeared to be HLA-restricted in a later analysis, and the HLA associations seemed to be driven largely by CMV exposure. Compared with the roughly 700-donor mean, donors in an Asian-associated ancestry cluster had fewer N-insertions in productive TCRs, according to a later genetic analysis. The study gave a list of under 200 TCR beta chains associated with cytomegalovirus. According to a later analysis, parvovirus B19, influenza, CMV and Epstein-Barr virus appeared linked to several top co-occurrence clusters. Only TCR beta chains were sequenced in this cohort, and the absence of alpha or paired-chain data limited detectable features. Sequencing depth was assumed to be roughly uniform across donors in the presence/absence analyses, though that assumption may not hold. It was suggested by the authors that the approach could potentially be generalized to other disease states and immunological phenotypes. A further reported finding was that TCR beta sequences accurately predicted the HLA-A and HLA-B alleles for most subjects in the first cohort.

V sheds 3 bases and J sheds 0 bases, leaving 16 bases between their ends. Taken from the germline V gene, the CDR1 and CDR2 loops are SGHRS and YFSETQ. The CDR3 sequence holds 17 residues, the cysteine and phenylalanine included. CDR3 DNA is the only sequence kept; it has 51 bases, read in frame from the first base. The library relied on the immunoSEQ multiplex PCR assay. For the multiplex PCR, a mixture combining 60 forward primers for TCR Vbeta segments and 13 reverse primers for TCR Jbeta segments was used. Amplification of the CDR3 region of rearranged TCR beta genes was performed with a multiplex PCR assay on genomic DNA. Amplified TCR beta libraries were sequenced as 87-base-pair reads on the Illumina HiSeq System. The original methods were these. In a later analysis, approximately 74 million unique TCR beta chains were counted across the 500 to 850 repertoires, and some 10 million of these chains were shared by at least two donors. Raw reads were error-corrected and collapsed into unique sequences with a nearest-neighbor algorithm that merged closely related sequences to remove PCR and sequencing errors. To assign V, D and J gene segments, CDR3 sequences were aligned to IMGT reference sequences. For a sequence to be retained, a match of at least six nucleotides was required to both a V gene segment and a J gene segment. A rearrangement was called productive if the CDR3 had no stop codons and remained in frame with V and J, and every other rearrangement was called non-productive. CDR3 was defined according to IMGT convention as the region running from the second conserved V-encoded cysteine to the conserved J-encoded phenylalanine. The earlier analysis of approximately 590 of the donors excluded any sequence lacking an unambiguous match to a single V gene segment. An earlier analysis of fewer than 650 of the donors classified V segments as functional when productive rearrangements were above 56.7% and as segregating when the standard deviation between donors was above 5%. To diagnose cytomegalovirus status from the catalog of TCR beta chain sequences, a statistical classification framework was built. V and J gene assignment, in a later analysis, came from comparing TCR nucleotide sequences with IMGT/GENE-DB human TR gene sequences. The TCRdist pipeline was used in a later analysis to assign CDR3 sequences and most-parsimonious VDJ recombination scenarios. A later analysis defined each TCR beta chain by its CDR3 amino acid sequence plus V-gene family, and excluded reads lacking a unique V-gene family. As a way to deal with suspected cross-contamination and a sequencing artifact, a later analysis dropped 450 to 600 nucleotide sequences that were highly shared and had low generation probability. A later analysis calculated a clonal expansion index for each public chain from normalized within-repertoire ranks of inferred template counts. In a later analysis, generation probabilities were computed using a VDJ recombination model fitted to out-of-frame rearrangements, and the results were checked against IGoR. In a later analysis, hypergeometric tests were used to score TCR-TCR, TCR-HLA and TCR-CMV co-occurrence, with a repertoire-size bias correction applied to TCR pairs. To estimate false discovery rates, a later analysis permuted the HLA or CMV assignments 20 times. In a later analysis, co-occurring TCRs were grouped with DBSCAN, and TCRdist sequence similarity was added when clustering was performed within HLA-allele-positive subsets. Co-occurrence clustering excluded repertoires with fewer than 30,000 or more than 120,000 public chains, plus five with anomalous nucleotide sharing. Entries here come from immuneACCESS through TCRdb and include only in-frame sequences with V and J called. Some clones fail to appear in such tables; in the studies checked, an unresolved V gene covers under half of the shortfall, and the cause of the remainder is unknown. For V, J and clone size, that table is used; D and trimming come from the DNA. Across this sample there are more than 90,000 clones, with 76% seen only once. The top ten constitute over 3.5% of the sample.

The cohort was made up of hundreds of healthy bone marrow donors. Cohort members were all nominally healthy when sampled, although unrecorded immune exposures were likely present. The donor tested CMV seronegative and was one of the 352 seronegative cohort members. A peripheral blood sample was provided by each donor, and peripheral blood mononuclear cells were used for TCR beta sequencing. The Qiagen DNeasy Blood Extraction Kit was used to extract genomic DNA from the blood cell samples. Sequencing was performed on PBMCs. This TCR derives from a man aged 40-50 years in good health and CMV-seronegative. The sequence links TRBV5-1 to TRBJ1-3; TRBD1 is perhaps the D gene, given 5 matching bases. The bases read TGCGCCAGCAGCTGGACCTCCGACAGCCGCTCTGGAAACACCATATATTTT. Its translation is CASSWTSDSRSGNTIYF. The full variable domain, completed from the reference TRBV5-1 and TRBJ1-3 proteins outside the CDR3, reads KAGVTQTPRYLIKTRGQQVTLSCSPISGHRSVSWYQQTPGQGLQFLFEYFSETQRNKGNFPGRFSGRQFSNSRSEMNVSTLELGDSALYLCASSWTSDSRSGNTIYFGEGSWLTVV.